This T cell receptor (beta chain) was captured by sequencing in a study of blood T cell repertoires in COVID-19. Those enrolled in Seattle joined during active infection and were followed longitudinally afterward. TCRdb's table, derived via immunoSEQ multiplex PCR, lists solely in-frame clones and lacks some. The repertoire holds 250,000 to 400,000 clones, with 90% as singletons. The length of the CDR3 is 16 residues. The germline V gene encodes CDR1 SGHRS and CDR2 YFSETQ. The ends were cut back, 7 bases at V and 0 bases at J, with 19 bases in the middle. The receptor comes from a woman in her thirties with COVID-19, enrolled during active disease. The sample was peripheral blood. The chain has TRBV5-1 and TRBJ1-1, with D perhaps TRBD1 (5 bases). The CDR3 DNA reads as TGCGCCAGCCGGGGAGGGAGGGGTGATATGAACACTGAAGCTTTCTTT. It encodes CASRGGRGDMNTEAFF.